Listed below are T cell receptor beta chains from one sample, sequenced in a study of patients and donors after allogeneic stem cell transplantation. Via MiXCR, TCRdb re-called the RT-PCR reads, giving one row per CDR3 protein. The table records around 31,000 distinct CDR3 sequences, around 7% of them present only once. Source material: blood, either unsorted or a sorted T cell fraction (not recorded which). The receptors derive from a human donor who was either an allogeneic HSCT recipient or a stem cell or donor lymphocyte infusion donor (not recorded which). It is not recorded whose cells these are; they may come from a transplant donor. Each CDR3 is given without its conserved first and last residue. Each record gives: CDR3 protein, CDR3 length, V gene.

ASSPRQGRWGNTIY 14 TRBV7-9
ASSPGILQETQY 12 TRBV6-2/TRBV6-3
ASSLGGRVNEQF 12 TRBV7-3
SAGPAPGTYGYT 12 TRBV20-1
ASSPPTGNEQY 11 TRBV18
ASSPREDTEAF 11 TRBV5-1
SARPRLARVPYNEQF 15 TRBV20-1
ASRVMGQHTDTQY 13 TRBV2
SAGDGGRLNQPQH 13 TRBV20-1
ASSSMDAQSSYNEQF 15 TRBV27
ATSDWGGQGNYNEQF 15 TRBV24-1
ASSYSIGRTGGHTIY 15 TRBV6-2/TRBV6-3
SANRQGGTGELF 12 TRBV20-1
ASSLTTGAGELF 12 TRBV7-3
SVAPGLAGRNEQF 13 TRBV29-1
ASRGDSNYNEQF 12 TRBV2
ASSLFQGVDTEAF 13 TRBV18